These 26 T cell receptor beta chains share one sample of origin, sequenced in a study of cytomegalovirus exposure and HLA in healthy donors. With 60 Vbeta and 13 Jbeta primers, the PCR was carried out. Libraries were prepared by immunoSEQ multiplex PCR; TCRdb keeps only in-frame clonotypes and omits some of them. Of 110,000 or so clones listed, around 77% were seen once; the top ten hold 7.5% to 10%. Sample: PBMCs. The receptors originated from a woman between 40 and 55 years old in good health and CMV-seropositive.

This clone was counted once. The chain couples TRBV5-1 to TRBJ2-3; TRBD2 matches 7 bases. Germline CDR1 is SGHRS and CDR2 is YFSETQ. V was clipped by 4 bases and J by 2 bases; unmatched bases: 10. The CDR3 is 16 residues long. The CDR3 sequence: CASSAGVKAYTDTQYF. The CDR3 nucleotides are TGCGCCAGCAGCGCGGGAGTTAAGGCCTACACAGATACGCAGTATTTT.

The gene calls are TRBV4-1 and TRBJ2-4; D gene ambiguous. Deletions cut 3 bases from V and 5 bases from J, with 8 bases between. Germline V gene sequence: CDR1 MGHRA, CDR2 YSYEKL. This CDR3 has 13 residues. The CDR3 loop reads CASSQLNENIQYF. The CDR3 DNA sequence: TGCGCCAGCAGCCAGCTAAATGAAAACATTCAGTACTTC.

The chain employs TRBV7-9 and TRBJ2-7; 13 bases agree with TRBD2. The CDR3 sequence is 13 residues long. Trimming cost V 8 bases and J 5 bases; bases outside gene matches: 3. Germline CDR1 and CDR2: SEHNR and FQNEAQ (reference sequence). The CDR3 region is CASGTSGINEQYF. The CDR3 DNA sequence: TGTGCCAGCGGGACTAGCGGGATTAACGAGCAGTACTTC.

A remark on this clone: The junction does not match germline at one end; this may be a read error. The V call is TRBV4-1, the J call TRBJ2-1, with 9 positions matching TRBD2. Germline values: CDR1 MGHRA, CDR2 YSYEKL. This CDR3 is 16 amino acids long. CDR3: CASSQGRAGGYNGQFF. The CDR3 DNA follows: TGCGCCAGCAGCCAAGGGCGAGCGGGAGGCTACAATGGGCAGTTCTTC.

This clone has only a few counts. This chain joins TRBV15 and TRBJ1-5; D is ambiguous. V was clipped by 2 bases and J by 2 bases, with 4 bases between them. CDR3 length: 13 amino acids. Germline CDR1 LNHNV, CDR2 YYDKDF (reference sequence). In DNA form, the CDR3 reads TGTGCCACCAGCAGATCAGGCAATCAGCCCCAGCATTTT. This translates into CATSRSGNQPQHF.

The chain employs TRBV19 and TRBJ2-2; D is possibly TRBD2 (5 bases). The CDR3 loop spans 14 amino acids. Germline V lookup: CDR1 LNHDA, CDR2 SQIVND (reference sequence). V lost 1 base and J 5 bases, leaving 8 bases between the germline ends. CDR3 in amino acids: CASSIVTGTGELFF. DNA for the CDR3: TGTGCCAGTAGTATAGTAACGGGGACCGGGGAGCTGTTTTTT.

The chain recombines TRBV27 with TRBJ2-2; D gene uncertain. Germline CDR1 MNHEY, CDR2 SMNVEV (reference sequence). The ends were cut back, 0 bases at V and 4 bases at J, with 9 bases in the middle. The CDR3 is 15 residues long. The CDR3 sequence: CASSLSFTSTGELFF. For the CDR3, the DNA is TGTGCCAGCAGTTTATCGTTCACTTCCACCGGGGAGCTGTTTTTT.

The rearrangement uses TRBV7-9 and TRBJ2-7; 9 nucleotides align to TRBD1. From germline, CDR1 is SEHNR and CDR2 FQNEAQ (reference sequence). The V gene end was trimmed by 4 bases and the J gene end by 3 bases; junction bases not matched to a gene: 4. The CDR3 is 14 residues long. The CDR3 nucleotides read TGTGCCAGCAGCTCTGGGACAGGGAGCTACGAGCAGTACTTC. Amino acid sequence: CASSSGTGSYEQYF.

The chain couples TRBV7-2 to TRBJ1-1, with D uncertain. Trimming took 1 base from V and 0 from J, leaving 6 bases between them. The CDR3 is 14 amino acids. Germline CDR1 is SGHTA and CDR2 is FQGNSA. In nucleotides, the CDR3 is TGTGCCAGCAGCTTAGAGAACATGAACACTGAAGCTTTCTTT. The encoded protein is CASSLENMNTEAFF.

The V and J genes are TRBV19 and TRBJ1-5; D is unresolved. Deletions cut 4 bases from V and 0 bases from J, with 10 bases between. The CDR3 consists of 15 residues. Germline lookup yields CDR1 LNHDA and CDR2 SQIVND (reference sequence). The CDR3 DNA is TGTGCCAGTAGTAAAGCGGGGAATAGCAATCAGCCCCAGCATTTT. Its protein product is CASSKAGNSNQPQHF.

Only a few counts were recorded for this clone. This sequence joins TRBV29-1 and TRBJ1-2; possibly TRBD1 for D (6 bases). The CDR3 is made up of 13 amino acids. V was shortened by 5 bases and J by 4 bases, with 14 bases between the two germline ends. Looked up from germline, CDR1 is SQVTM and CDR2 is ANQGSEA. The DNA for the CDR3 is TGCAGCGTTTCCAGGGGAGCCGGCTATGGCTACACCTTC. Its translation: CSVSRGAGYGYTF.

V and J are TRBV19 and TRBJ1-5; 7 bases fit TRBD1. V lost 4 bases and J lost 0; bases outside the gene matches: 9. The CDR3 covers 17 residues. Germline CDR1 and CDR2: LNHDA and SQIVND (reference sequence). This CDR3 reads CASSTHRTGDSNQPQHF. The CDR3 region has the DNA TGTGCCAGTAGTACACACAGGACAGGAGATAGCAATCAGCCCCAGCATTTT.

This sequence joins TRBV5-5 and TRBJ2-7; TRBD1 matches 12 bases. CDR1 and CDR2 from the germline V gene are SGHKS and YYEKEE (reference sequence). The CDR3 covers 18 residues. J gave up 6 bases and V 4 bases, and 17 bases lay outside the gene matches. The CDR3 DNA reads TGTGCCAGCAGCCCACACCTAATCGCCGGGACAGGGGGCGGCGAGCAGTACTTC. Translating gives CASSPHLIAGTGGGEQYF.

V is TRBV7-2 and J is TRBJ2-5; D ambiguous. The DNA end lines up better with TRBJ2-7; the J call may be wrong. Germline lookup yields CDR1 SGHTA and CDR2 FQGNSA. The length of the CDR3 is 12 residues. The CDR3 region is CASSLYLYEQYF. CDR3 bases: TGTGCCAGCAGCTTATACCTCTACGAGCAGTACTTC.

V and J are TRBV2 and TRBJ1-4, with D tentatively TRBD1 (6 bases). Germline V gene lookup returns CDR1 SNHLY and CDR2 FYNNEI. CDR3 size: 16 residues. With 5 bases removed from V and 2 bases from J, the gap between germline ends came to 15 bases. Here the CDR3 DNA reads TGTGCCAGCAGTTATACCTACAGGGTGACTAATGAAAAACTGTTTTTT. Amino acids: CASSYTYRVTNEKLFF.

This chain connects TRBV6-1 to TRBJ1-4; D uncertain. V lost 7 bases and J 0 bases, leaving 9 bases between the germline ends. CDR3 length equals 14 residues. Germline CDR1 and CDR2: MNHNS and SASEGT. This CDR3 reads CASTQTPTNEKLFF. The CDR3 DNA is TGTGCCAGCACCCAGACACCAACTAATGAAAAACTGTTTTTT.

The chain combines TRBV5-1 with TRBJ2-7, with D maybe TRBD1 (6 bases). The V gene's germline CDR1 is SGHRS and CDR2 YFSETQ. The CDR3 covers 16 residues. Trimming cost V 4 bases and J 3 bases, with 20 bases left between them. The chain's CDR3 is CASSTPTGSGFYEQYF. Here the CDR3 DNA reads TGCGCCAGCAGCACGCCTACAGGGTCAGGGTTCTACGAGCAGTACTTC. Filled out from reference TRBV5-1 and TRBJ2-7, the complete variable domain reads KAGVTQTPRYLIKTRGQQVTLSCSPISGHRSVSWYQQTPGQGLQFLFEYFSETQRNKGNFPGRFSGRQFSNSRSEMNVSTLELGDSALYLCASSTPTGSGFYEQYFGPGTRLTVT.

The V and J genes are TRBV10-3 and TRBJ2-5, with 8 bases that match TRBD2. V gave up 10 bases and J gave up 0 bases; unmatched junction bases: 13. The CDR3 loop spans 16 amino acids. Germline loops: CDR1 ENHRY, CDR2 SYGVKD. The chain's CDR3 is CATQLKVAGNQETQYF. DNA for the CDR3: TGTGCCACCCAGTTAAAGGTAGCGGGGAACCAAGAGACCCAGTACTTC.

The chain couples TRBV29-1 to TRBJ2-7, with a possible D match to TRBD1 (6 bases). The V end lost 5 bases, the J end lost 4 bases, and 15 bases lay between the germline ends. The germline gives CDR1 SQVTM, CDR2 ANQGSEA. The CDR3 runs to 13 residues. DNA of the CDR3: TGCAGCGTTTATGGCCCAGGGACATACGAGCAGTACTTC. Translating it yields CSVYGPGTYEQYF.

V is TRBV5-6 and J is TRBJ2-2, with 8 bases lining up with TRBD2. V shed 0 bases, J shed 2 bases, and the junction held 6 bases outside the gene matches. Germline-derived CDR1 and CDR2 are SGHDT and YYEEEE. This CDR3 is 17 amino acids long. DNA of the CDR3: TGTGCCAGCAGCTTGGGTATCGGGGGGGCCAACACCGGGGAGCTGTTTTTT. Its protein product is CASSLGIGGANTGELFF.

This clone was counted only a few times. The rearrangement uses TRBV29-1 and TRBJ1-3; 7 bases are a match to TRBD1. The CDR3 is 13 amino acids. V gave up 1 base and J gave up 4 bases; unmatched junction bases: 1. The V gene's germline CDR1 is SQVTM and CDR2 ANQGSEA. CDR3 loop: CSVEGDSGNTIYF. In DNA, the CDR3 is TGCAGCGTTGAAGGGGACAGCGGAAACACCATATATTTT.

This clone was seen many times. CDR3 amino acids: CASSEASGNTGELFF. In DNA form, the CDR3 reads TGTGCCAGCAGTGAGGCTAGCGGGAACACCGGGGAGCTGTTTTTT. V is TRBV6-1 and J is TRBJ2-2; TRBD2 agrees at 7 bases. V gave up 3 bases and J gave up 1 base; unmatched junction bases: 2. Germline CDR1 is MNHNS and CDR2 is SASEGT. This CDR3 spans 15 amino acids.

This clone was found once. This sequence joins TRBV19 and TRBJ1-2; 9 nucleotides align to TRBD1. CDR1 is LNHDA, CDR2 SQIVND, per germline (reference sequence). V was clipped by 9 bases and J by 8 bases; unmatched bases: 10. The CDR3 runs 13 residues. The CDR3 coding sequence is TGTGCCAGCGGAACAGGGGGCATGTTCGGCTACACCTTC. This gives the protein CASGTGGMFGYTF.

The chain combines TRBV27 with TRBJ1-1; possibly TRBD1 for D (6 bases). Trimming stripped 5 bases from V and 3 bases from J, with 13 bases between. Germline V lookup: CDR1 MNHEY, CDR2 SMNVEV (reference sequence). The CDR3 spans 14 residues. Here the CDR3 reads CASSRGQLYTEAFF. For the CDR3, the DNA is TGTGCCAGCAGTCGAGGACAGCTTTACACTGAAGCTTTCTTT.

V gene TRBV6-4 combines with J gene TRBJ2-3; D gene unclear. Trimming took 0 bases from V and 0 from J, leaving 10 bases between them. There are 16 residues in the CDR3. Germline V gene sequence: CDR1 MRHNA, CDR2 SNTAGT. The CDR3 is CASSDSWHASTDTQYF. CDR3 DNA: TGTGCCAGCAGTGACTCATGGCACGCTAGCACAGATACGCAGTATTTT.

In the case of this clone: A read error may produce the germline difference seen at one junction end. CDR3 loop: CASRIGQLNTEAFF. CDR3 coding DNA: TGTGCCAGTAGGATAGGACAGTTGAACACTGAAGCTTTCTTT. V and J are TRBV19 and TRBJ1-1; D is perhaps TRBD1 (6 bases). CDR3 size: 14 residues. Germline V gene sequence: CDR1 LNHDA, CDR2 SQIVND (reference sequence).